One sample yielded the 25 T cell receptor beta chains listed below, sequenced in a study of cytomegalovirus exposure and HLA in healthy donors. Use of 60 Vbeta and 13 Jbeta primers characterized the PCR. Sequencing was performed with immunoSEQ multiplex PCR; in TCRdb, only in-frame clones are kept and a portion is missing. Of 150,000 to 180,000 clones in the sample, 82% were seen once. The sample comprised PBMCs. The receptors were sampled from a woman between 45 and 60 years old in good health and CMV-seropositive.

The gene calls are TRBV19 and TRBJ1-1; 7 bases line up with TRBD1. The CDR3 covers 13 residues. J lost 2 bases, V lost 8 bases, and 5 bases had no gene match. Germline V gives CDR1 LNHDA, CDR2 SQIVND (reference sequence). The CDR3 region has the DNA TGTGCCAGTGCGGACAGGCCTAACACTGAAGCTTTCTTT. As protein: CASADRPNTEAFF.

The genes are TRBV2 and TRBJ2-3; TRBD1 matches at 7 bases. The V gene end was trimmed by 4 bases and the J gene end by 4 bases; junction bases not matched to a gene: 14. The CDR3 is made up of 17 amino acids. Germline V CDR1 and CDR2: SNHLY, FYNNEI. The CDR3 spells CASSAPPGPRGPDTQYF. The CDR3 region has the DNA TGTGCCAGCAGTGCCCCACCCGGGCCAAGGGGGCCAGATACGCAGTATTTT.

The chain links TRBV5-1 to TRBJ2-7, with 10 positions matching TRBD1. Germline CDR1 is SGHRS and CDR2 is YFSETQ. This CDR3 comprises 15 residues. V was pared by 4 bases and J by 3 bases, with 7 bases of the junction left unmatched. DNA of the CDR3: TGCGCCAGCAGCCCCTGGGACAGGGGTATCTACGAGCAGTACTTC. Translating it yields CASSPWDRGIYEQYF.

The V call is TRBV6-5, the J call TRBJ1-3; TRBD1 is a possible D gene (6 bases). The V gene's germline CDR1 is MNHEY and CDR2 SVGAGI. The CDR3 loop spans 15 amino acids. V was shortened by 6 bases and J by 0 bases, with 12 bases between the two germline ends. CDR3 DNA sequence: TGTGCCAGCAGAGCGGACAGCCACTCTGGAAACACCATATATTTT. Translated: CASRADSHSGNTIYF.

This chain connects TRBV7-8 to TRBJ1-2; D gene ambiguous. V was pared by 5 bases and J by 4 bases, with 11 bases between. The CDR3 consists of 13 residues. CDR1 is SGHVS and CDR2 is FQNEAQ in the germline V gene. The CDR3 DNA is TGTGCCAGCAGCGTAGGAGTTCCCTATGGCTACACCTTC. This sequence encodes CASSVGVPYGYTF.

The genes are TRBV2 and TRBJ2-3, with 7 bases lining up with TRBD2. The CDR3 extends over 14 amino acids. V lost 5 bases, J lost 2 bases, and 4 bases stayed unmatched. Germline V lookup: CDR1 SNHLY, CDR2 FYNNEI. DNA of the CDR3: TGTGCCAGCAGTCCCGGGGGGAACACAGATACGCAGTATTTT. Amino acids: CASSPGGNTDTQYF.

This clone is a singleton in its sample. One end of the junction is discordant with germline, which a read error may explain. The same CDR3 also results from other DNA sequences found in this sample. The chain employs TRBV5-4 and TRBJ1-1; the D gene is possibly TRBD1 (6 bases). This CDR3 spans 16 amino acids. The V gene's germline CDR1 is SGHNT and CDR2 YYREEE (reference sequence). The CDR3 DNA follows: TGCGCCAGCAGCTTGCTGGGTCAGGGGAGGAACACTGAAGCTTTCTTT. It is translated as CASSLLGQGRNTEAFF.

This clone was detected once. The rearrangement links TRBV6-6 to TRBJ2-3, with 9 nucleotides matching TRBD1. The ends lost 1 base at V and 4 bases at J; junction bases unmatched: 3. Germline V gene data show CDR1 as MNHNY and CDR2 as SVGAGI (reference sequence). The CDR3 loop spans 15 amino acids. The CDR3 DNA reads TGTGCCAGCAGTTACTTAACAGGGGGCTCAGATACGCAGTATTTT. Protein sequence: CASSYLTGGSDTQYF.

A single count supports this clone. V gene TRBV30 combines with J gene TRBJ1-4; perhaps TRBD1 as D (5 bases). Trimming removed 2 bases from V and 0 bases from J, with 13 bases in between. CDR1 and CDR2 (germline): GTSNPN, SVGIG (reference sequence). The CDR3 length is 16 residues. In DNA, the CDR3 is TGTGCCTGGAGTAAGGGGACTTCTGCAACTAATGAAAAACTGTTTTTT. This sequence encodes CAWSKGTSATNEKLFF.

The chain carries TRBV19 and TRBJ2-2; D is uncertain. The CDR3 loop spans 13 amino acids. Per the germline V gene, CDR1 is LNHDA and CDR2 is SQIVND (reference sequence). V dropped 5 bases and J dropped 3 bases, with 7 bases sitting between them. Here the CDR3 DNA reads TGTGCCAGTAGTTACAGATACACCGGGGAGCTGTTTTTT. Encoded protein: CASSYRYTGELFF.

The V call is TRBV10-3, the J call TRBJ2-1, with D possibly being TRBD1 (6 bases). With 3 bases removed from V and 4 bases from J, the gap between germline ends came to 22 bases. Germline CDR1 reads ENHRY; CDR2 reads SYGVKD. The CDR3 has 18 amino acids. The CDR3 sequence: CAISDPRLVQGSYNEQFF. The DNA of the CDR3 is TGTGCCATCAGTGACCCTCGTCTGGTCCAGGGGTCGTACAATGAGCAGTTCTTC.

This clone appeared once. This sequence joins TRBV18 and TRBJ2-2, with D possibly matching TRBD1 (5 bases). The CDR3 consists of 17 residues. Germline V gene lookup returns CDR1 KGHSH and CDR2 LQKENI. The germline V and J ends were trimmed by 1 base and 4 bases, with 16 bases remaining between them. The CDR3 DNA sequence: TGTGCCAGCTCACCACAGGGCCCAGGGCTCCGCACCGGGGAGCTGTTTTTT. This translates into CASSPQGPGLRTGELFF. Full variable domain (outside the CDR3, taken from reference TRBV18 and TRBJ2-2): NAGVMQNPRHLVRRRGQEARLRCSPMKGHSHVYWYRQLPEEGLKFMVYLQKENIIDESGMPKERFSAEFPKEGPSILRIQQVVRGDSAAYFCASSPQGPGLRTGELFFGEGSRLTVL.

The chain has TRBV7-8 and TRBJ2-3; 9 positions agree with TRBD2. This CDR3 comprises 16 residues. The germline CDR1 and CDR2 sequences are SGHVS and FQNEAQ. Germline trimming cut 1 base from V and 2 bases from J; bases unmatched to any gene: 4. CDR3 sequence reads: CASSLEAGGYTDTQYF. The CDR3 bases are TGTGCCAGCAGCTTAGAAGCGGGGGGATACACAGATACGCAGTATTTT.

The rearrangement links TRBV28 to TRBJ2-7, with 12 bases aligning to TRBD2. This CDR3 is 16 amino acids long. The germline V gene has CDR1 MDHEN and CDR2 SYDVKM. Trimming cost V 3 bases and J 4 bases; bases outside gene matches: 7. The CDR3 loop is CASSLWTSGARYEQYF. CDR3 bases: TGTGCCAGCAGTTTGTGGACTAGCGGGGCCCGATACGAGCAGTACTTC.

The chain joins TRBV28 to TRBJ2-5; unclear D gene. The V end lost 6 bases, the J end lost 1 base, and 9 bases lay between the germline ends. Germline V CDR1 and CDR2: MDHEN, SYDVKM. The CDR3 covers 13 residues. In nucleotides, the CDR3 is TGTGCCAGCAGAGAGGTGCTCCAAGAGACCCAGTACTTC. Amino acids: CASREVLQETQYF.

The chain carries TRBV7-9 and TRBJ2-7, with 11 nucleotides matching TRBD2. CDR3 length: 15 amino acids. Germline CDR1 reads SEHNR; CDR2 reads FQNEAQ (reference sequence). With 1 base clipped from V and 4 bases from J, the junction kept 3 bases outside the gene matches. The CDR3 here is CASSLELAGEYEQYF. For the CDR3, the DNA is TGTGCCAGCAGCTTAGAACTAGCGGGGGAGTACGAGCAGTACTTC.

The chain recombines TRBV21-1 with TRBJ1-5; the table's D call, TRBD1, has no DNA check behind it. TRBV21-1 is reported as a pseudogene. The CDR3 has 15 amino acids. CDR3 sequence reads: CASSRGDRLNQPQHF. The CDR3 coding sequence is TGTGCCAGCAGCAGAGGGGACAGGCTAAATCAGCCCCAGCATTTT.

This clone was found once. The chain joins TRBV6-6 to TRBJ2-1; 9 nucleotides agree with TRBD1. V gave up 6 bases and J gave up 0 bases; unmatched junction bases: 3. The length of the CDR3 is 15 residues. Germline CDR1 and CDR2: MNHNY and SVGAGI (reference sequence). In DNA form, the CDR3 reads TGTGCCAGCAGCCTACAGGGGGCCTCCTACAATGAGCAGTTCTTC. It specifies CASSLQGASYNEQFF.

The V call is TRBV7-9, the J call TRBJ2-1; D is unclear. V lost 3 bases and J 9 bases, leaving 9 bases between the germline ends. The CDR3 has 12 residues. Per the germline V gene, CDR1 is SEHNR and CDR2 is FQNEAQ (reference sequence). The CDR3 protein is CASSFGGGEQFF. CDR3 DNA: TGTGCCAGCAGCTTCGGTGGTGGTGAGCAGTTCTTC.

The chain is built from TRBV27 and TRBJ1-4; a weak D match, TRBD1 (5 bases). V dropped 11 bases and J dropped 7 bases, with 35 bases sitting between them. The CDR3 contains 19 residues. Germline values: CDR1 MNHEY, CDR2 SMNVEV (reference sequence). CDR3 nucleotides: TGTGCCGGGGTCGTCGGTGACTGGGCCGGGGGACGATCTGGTGAAAAACTGTTTTTT. Translated, it gives CAGVVGDWAGGRSGEKLFF.

The chain has TRBV7-2 and TRBJ2-3; 11 bases map to TRBD2. The CDR3 totals 14 residues. CDR1 is SGHTA and CDR2 is FQGNSA in the germline V gene. With 6 bases clipped from V and 5 bases from J, the junction kept 4 bases outside the gene matches. The CDR3 loop reads CASRSTSGGDTQYF. The CDR3 DNA is TGTGCCAGCAGATCCACTAGCGGGGGAGATACGCAGTATTTT.

This clone was counted once. This chain's CDR3 is CASRGAGGTYEQYF. CDR3 DNA: TGTGCCAGCAGGGGGGCGGGGGGAACCTACGAGCAGTACTTC. The rearrangement links TRBV6-5 to TRBJ2-7, with 8 positions matching TRBD2. The trim removed 6 bases at V and 2 bases at J, leaving 6 bases unmatched. Germline V lookup: CDR1 MNHEY, CDR2 SVGAGI. The CDR3 is made up of 14 amino acids.

The chain joins TRBV7-4 to TRBJ1-1, with 7 bases identical to TRBD1. Germline V gene lookup returns CDR1 SGHVT and CDR2 SQSDAQ. The CDR3 totals 16 residues. With 1 base clipped from V and 3 bases from J, the junction kept 8 bases outside the gene matches. CDR3 DNA sequence: TGTGCCAGCAGCTTAGGGAAAACAGGGGCTTACACTGAAGCTTTCTTT. Its translation: CASSLGKTGAYTEAFF.

The genes are TRBV7-9 and TRBJ2-7; TRBD1 matches at 9 bases. Per germline, CDR1 SEHNR and CDR2 FQNEAQ (reference sequence). This CDR3 comprises 12 residues. V shed 5 bases, J shed 9 bases, and the junction held 5 bases outside the gene matches. The CDR3 is CASSQGQGRQYF. DNA for the CDR3: TGTGCCAGCAGCCAGGGACAGGGAAGGCAGTACTTC.

This chain links TRBV10-2 with TRBJ2-7, with no clear D. CDR1 is WSHSY and CDR2 is SAAADI in the germline V gene. The CDR3 consists of 11 residues. V lost 8 bases and J lost 5, with 10 bases in between. The CDR3 spells CASRSRDEQYF. In DNA form, the CDR3 reads TGCGCCAGCCGCTCTAGAGACGAGCAGTACTTC.